This T cell receptor (beta chain) is from a study of Graves' ophthalmopathy and Graves' hyperthyroidism. The study, taken as a whole, reports: Prediction of ophthalmopathy progression reached over 65% sensitivity and 72.22% specificity.

The CDR3 is 14 residues long. CDR1 and CDR2 from the germline V gene are LNHNV and YYDKDF (reference sequence). Trimming shortened V by 0 bases and J by 7 bases, and 12 bases separated the two germline ends. Serum thyroxine and TRAb, along with clinical symptoms, thyroid ultrasound and orbital computed tomography, were what diagnosis relied on. As the starting material, approximately 10 ml of fresh peripheral blood yielded the PBMCs. TCR beta CDR3 regions were amplified from RNA transcripts. RT-PCR was first run with HTBI primers, then multiplex PCR in a second round. Each CDR3 protein is one row after TCRdb ran MiXCR on the multiplex PCR reads. The sample shows about 740,000 distinct CDR3 sequences, around 40% of them seen only once. As to this clonotype: The antigen is unknown.

Sequencing used peripheral blood. The chain has TRBV15 and TRBJ1-2, with no clear D. The origin of this receptor is an adult man with Graves' ophthalmopathy. CDR3 loop: CATSRDLGSGGYTF. The CDR3 nucleotides are TGTGCCACCAGCAGAGATCTGGGTTCGGGTGGCTACACCTTC.